In its sample, the clone carrying this T cell receptor (beta chain) was seen once. Germline V gene data show CDR1 as MNHNY and CDR2 as SVGAGI (reference sequence). This CDR3 is 14 amino acids long. V was cut by 0 bases and J by 8 bases, with 11 bases left in between. The data belong to a study of cytomegalovirus exposure and HLA in healthy donors. PCR involved 60 Vbeta and 13 Jbeta primers. Per the authors' pipeline: Approximately 87 million unique TCR beta chains, roughly 10 million shared, were counted in a later analysis. Profiled with immunoSEQ multiplex PCR; TCRdb holds only in-frame clones, not every one. The V and J calls and clone size were taken over from that table, and D and trimming were inferred from the DNA. The repertoire holds approximately 100,000 clones, with roughly 85% as singletons.

V is TRBV6-6 and J is TRBJ2-1; tentatively, D is TRBD1 (5 bases). This sequence originates from a middle-aged man in good health and CMV-seropositive. The sequenced sample consisted of PBMCs. CDR3 sequence reads: CASSYSGQNDEQFF. In DNA form, the CDR3 reads TGTGCCAGCAGTTACTCGGGGCAGAACGATGAGCAGTTCTTC.